The next 28 T cell receptor beta chains were all read from a single sample in a study of identifying expanded T cells in peripheral blood. Method: immunoSEQ multiplex PCR; TCRdb's copy keeps in-frame clones and lacks some. The repertoire consists of 91,000 or so clones, with about 90% occurring once and the leading ten covering about 4.2%. Source material: blood. The receptors come from a person between 18 and 75 years old in good health.

This chain joins TRBV5-8 and TRBJ2-3; a possible D gene is TRBD2 (5 bases). The CDR3 is 14 amino acids. Trimming stripped 3 bases from V and 4 bases from J, with 12 bases between. From germline, CDR1 is SGHTS and CDR2 YDEGEE. The CDR3: CASSSRVAPDTQYF. The DNA of the CDR3 is TGTGCCAGCAGCTCCCGGGTAGCGCCAGATACGCAGTATTTT.

This clone was picked up a small number of times. V usage is TRBV4-1 and J usage is TRBJ2-5; 7 positions match TRBD1. Losses at the gene ends were 0 bases for V and 5 bases for J; bases not matched to a gene: 6. The CDR3 has 15 residues. Germline V gene lookup returns CDR1 MGHRA and CDR2 YSYEKL. The CDR3 loop is CASSQDGDRPETQYF. The CDR3 DNA follows: TGCGCCAGCAGCCAAGATGGGGACAGACCGGAGACCCAGTACTTC.

The gene calls are TRBV4-1 and TRBJ2-2; D is unresolved. CDR3 size: 15 residues. Germline loops: CDR1 MGHRA, CDR2 YSYEKL. The V gene lost 3 bases and the J gene lost 2 bases, with 10 bases spanning the gap. The DNA of the CDR3 is TGCGCCAGCAGCCAGGCGGACGGAAACACCGGGGAGCTGTTTTTT. This gives the protein CASSQADGNTGELFF.

This chain links TRBV9 with TRBJ1-1; unclear D gene. V shed 3 bases and J shed 4 bases, with 19 bases lying between them. Germline lookup yields CDR1 SGDLS and CDR2 YYNGEE. This CDR3 contains 16 residues. CDR3 sequence (DNA): TGTGCCAGCAGCGCCCAAGGGTCCCCTGGGCTCACTGAAGCTTTCTTT. Translating gives CASSAQGSPGLTEAFF.

The CDR3 DNA reads TGTGCCAGCAGCTTAGGCGGCGGGAGGGCCCACACCGGGGAGCTGTTTTTT. Protein sequence: CASSLGGGRAHTGELFF. The V call is TRBV7-3, the J call TRBJ2-2; TRBD2 matches 9 bases. The ends lost 2 bases at V and 3 bases at J; junction bases unmatched: 7. The CDR3 runs to 17 residues. CDR1 and CDR2 from the germline V gene are SGHTA and FQGTGA.

The chain carries TRBV29-1 and TRBJ1-5; TRBD1 might be the D (5 bases). Per germline, CDR1 SQVTM and CDR2 ANQGSEA. The V end was cut by 4 bases, the J end by 0 bases, with 13 bases between. The CDR3 is made up of 15 amino acids. This CDR3 is CSVVVQGHSNQPQHF. The CDR3 DNA reads as TGCAGCGTTGTGGTCCAGGGCCATAGCAATCAGCCCCAGCATTTT. The full variable domain, rest sourced from reference TRBV29-1 and TRBJ1-5, is SAVISQKPSRDICQRGTSLTIQCQVDSQVTMMFWYRQQPGQSLTLIATANQGSEATYESGFVIDKFPISRPNLTFSTLTVSNMSPEDSSIYLCSVVVQGHSNQPQHFGDGTRLSIL.

V is TRBV5-1 and J is TRBJ2-6, with D possibly matching TRBD2 (5 bases). Trimming left V 0 bases short and J 2 bases short, with 6 bases between. The CDR3 runs to 15 residues. Per the germline V gene, CDR1 is SGHRS and CDR2 is YFSETQ. CDR3 coding DNA: TGCGCCAGCAGCTTGGAGGGAGCTGGGGCCAACGTCCTGACTTTC. Its translation is CASSLEGAGANVLTF.

V gene TRBV4-1 combines with J gene TRBJ2-3; D remains unclear. CDR1 MGHRA and CDR2 YSYEKL come from the germline V gene. Trimming took off 4 bases at V and 2 bases at J, with 10 bases between the two ends. The CDR3 is 14 residues long. The CDR3 coding sequence is TGCGCCAGCAGCCTCGGCCAAACCACAGATACGCAGTATTTT. Amino acid sequence: CASSLGQTTDTQYF.

The V call is TRBV6-5, the J call TRBJ2-3, with unresolved D. This CDR3 has 12 amino acids. V dropped 6 bases and J dropped 3 bases, with 7 bases sitting between them. CDR1 is MNHEY, CDR2 SVGAGI, per germline. CDR3 in amino acids: CASSPGTDTQYF. DNA for the CDR3: TGTGCCAGCAGCCCGGGTACAGATACGCAGTATTTT.

The rearrangement links TRBV7-9 to TRBJ1-4; TRBD1 agrees at 8 bases. Germline V lookup: CDR1 SEHNR, CDR2 FQNEAQ (reference sequence). Trimming took 1 base from V and 5 from J; bases not matched to a gene: 3. The CDR3 sequence is 15 residues long. The CDR3 coding sequence is TGTGCCAGCAGCTTAGGGACAGGGTGGAATGAAAAACTGTTTTTT. Its protein product is CASSLGTGWNEKLFF.

This clone has only a few counts. The J gene is TRBJ2-2, the V gene TRBV11-2, with 10 positions matching TRBD2. This CDR3 region has 15 residues. The ends lost 4 bases at V and 5 bases at J; junction bases unmatched: 4. Germline V gene lookup returns CDR1 SGHAT and CDR2 FQNNGV. The CDR3 loop reads CASSSPGLATGELFF. The DNA of the CDR3 is TGTGCCAGCAGCTCGCCGGGACTAGCGACCGGGGAGCTGTTTTTT.

The gene calls are TRBV5-1 and TRBJ1-6; unclear D gene. The CDR3 sequence is 13 residues long. V was clipped by 0 bases and J by 7 bases, with 5 bases between them. CDR1 SGHRS and CDR2 YFSETQ come from the germline V gene. Here the CDR3 reads CASSLGQNSPLHF. The CDR3 DNA reads as TGCGCCAGCAGCTTGGGACAAAATTCACCCCTCCACTTT.

On this clone: Other DNA sequences in the sample encode the same CDR3. The genes are TRBV2 and TRBJ2-7; D may be TRBD2 (5 bases). V was pared by 4 bases and J by 3 bases, with 7 bases between. The CDR3 sequence is 12 residues long. From germline, CDR1 is SNHLY and CDR2 FYNNEI. The DNA for the CDR3 is TGTGCCAGCAGTGGGAGCGGCTACGAGCAGTACTTC. It translates to CASSGSGYEQYF.

CDR3 region: CASSNPPEGWQGLNEKLFF. CDR3 sequence (DNA): TGTGCCAGCAGCAACCCACCGGAAGGTTGGCAGGGCCTTAATGAAAAACTGTTTTTT. The chain recombines TRBV21-1 with TRBJ1-4; the table assigns TRBD1, which was not confirmed against the DNA. TRBV21-1 is tagged as a pseudogene. CDR3 length: 19 residues.

V usage is TRBV7-3 and J usage is TRBJ1-1; TRBD1 matches 8 bases. The CDR3 length is 13 residues. The V gene end was trimmed by 6 bases and the J gene end by 4 bases; junction bases not matched to a gene: 4. Germline values: CDR1 SGHTA, CDR2 FQGTGA. The CDR3 bases are TGTGCCAGCAGTTATGGACAGGGCACTGAAGCTTTCTTT. The encoded protein is CASSYGQGTEAFF. The full variable domain, rest sourced from reference TRBV7-3 and TRBJ1-1, is GAGVSQTPSNKVTEKGKYVELRCDPISGHTALYWYRQSLGQGPEFLIYFQGTGAADDSGLPNDRFFAVRPEGSVSTLKIQRTERGDSAVYLCASSYGQGTEAFFGQGTRLTVV.

This CDR3 is CSVAGQGSYEQYF. The CDR3 coding sequence is TGCAGCGTTGCCGGGCAGGGGTCCTACGAGCAGTACTTC. V and J are TRBV29-1 and TRBJ2-7, with D perhaps matching TRBD1 (6 bases). The CDR3 consists of 13 residues. Trimming shortened V by 4 bases and J by 1 base, and 11 bases separated the two germline ends. Germline assignment: CDR1 SQVTM and CDR2 ANQGSEA.

The V gene is TRBV4-1, the J gene TRBJ1-2; D may be TRBD1 (5 bases). Germline V CDR1 and CDR2: MGHRA, YSYEKL. The CDR3 is 14 residues long. Trimming cost V 0 bases and J 2 bases, with 7 bases left between them. The CDR3 coding sequence is TGCGCCAGCAGCCAAGAAAAGGGGAACTATGGCTACACCTTC. Protein sequence: CASSQEKGNYGYTF.

This chain joins TRBV28 and TRBJ2-5; maybe TRBD1 (7 bases). V lost 6 bases and J 2 bases, leaving 13 bases between the germline ends. The CDR3 spans 14 residues. Looked up from germline, CDR1 is MDHEN and CDR2 is SYDVKM. CDR3 sequence reads: CASRAGTVQETQYF. The CDR3 coding sequence is TGTGCCAGCAGGGCGGGGACAGTACAAGAGACCCAGTACTTC.

Note on this clone: The junction departs from the called germline gene at one end, perhaps through a read error. The sample holds other DNA sequences that translate to the same CDR3. The rearrangement uses TRBV5-6 and TRBJ1-6, with TRBD1 as a possible D gene (5 bases). This CDR3 is built from 14 residues. CDR1 is SGHDT and CDR2 is YYEEEE in the germline V gene. The CDR3 here is CASSFGTGNSPLHF. The CDR3 region has the DNA TGTGCCAGCAGCTTCGGGACCGGAAATTCGCCCCTCCACTTT.

The chain is built from TRBV6-5 and TRBJ2-2, with D possibly being TRBD1 (5 bases). Germline V lookup: CDR1 MNHEY, CDR2 SVGAGI. This CDR3 comprises 16 residues. The V end was cut by 4 bases, the J end by 0 bases, with 12 bases between. CDR3 loop: CASSFSLTANTGELFF. The CDR3 DNA is TGTGCCAGCAGTTTCTCGTTGACAGCGAACACCGGGGAGCTGTTTTTT.

This chain connects TRBV27 to TRBJ2-3, with unresolved D. With 5 bases removed from V and 0 bases from J, the gap between germline ends came to 3 bases. This CDR3 spans 12 amino acids. In germline, CDR1 is MNHEY, CDR2 SMNVEV (reference sequence). CDR3 amino acids: CASSPSTDTQYF. The CDR3 nucleotides read TGTGCCAGCAGTCCTAGCACAGATACGCAGTATTTT.

The rearrangement links TRBV7-2 to TRBJ1-2; the D is unclear. V was trimmed by 2 bases and J by 0 bases, leaving 7 bases between them. CDR3 length: 14 residues. CDR1 SGHTA and CDR2 FQGNSA come from the germline V gene. The CDR3 loop reads CASSLSTANYGYTF. In nucleotides, the CDR3 is TGTGCCAGCAGCTTATCTACGGCTAACTATGGCTACACCTTC.

The chain employs TRBV6-5 and TRBJ1-6; TRBD1 aligns across 8 bases. J gave up 7 bases and V 8 bases, and 7 bases lay outside the gene matches. The germline CDR1 and CDR2 sequences are MNHEY and SVGAGI. CDR3 length equals 14 residues. The CDR3 DNA follows: TGTGCCAGCCACAGGACAGGGCTGAATTCACCCCTCCACTTT. Its translation is CASHRTGLNSPLHF.

J is TRBJ2-1 and V is TRBV10-2; 9 nucleotides line up with TRBD2. V was pared by 6 bases and J by 5 bases, with 11 bases of the junction left unmatched. CDR1 is WSHSY and CDR2 is SAAADI in the germline V gene. The CDR3 totals 16 residues. The CDR3: CASRIRGGGANNEQFF. As DNA, the CDR3 is TGCGCCAGCAGGATAAGGGGCGGGGGGGCGAACAATGAGCAGTTCTTC.

This clone appeared once. This CDR3 is CSVRQGLTMNTEAFF. DNA for the CDR3: TGCAGCGTCCGACAGGGCCTAACTATGAACACTGAAGCTTTCTTT. The genes are TRBV29-1 and TRBJ1-1; 7 positions agree with TRBD1. V lost 6 bases, J lost 0 bases, and 10 bases stayed unmatched. CDR3 length: 15 amino acids. Per the germline V gene, CDR1 is SQVTM and CDR2 is ANQGSEA.

The rearrangement uses TRBV9 and TRBJ1-2; D call uncertain. Trimming pared 2 bases from V and 4 bases from J, leaving 9 bases between. The CDR3 runs to 13 residues. Germline-derived CDR1 and CDR2 are SGDLS and YYNGEE. The CDR3 loop reads CASSVRTGYGYTF. The CDR3 DNA follows: TGTGCCAGCAGCGTGAGGACGGGCTATGGCTACACCTTC.

The rearrangement uses TRBV2 and TRBJ2-7; no clear D gene. Germline CDR1 reads SNHLY; CDR2 reads FYNNEI. The CDR3 consists of 11 residues. V lost 7 bases and J 0 bases, leaving 4 bases between the germline ends. The CDR3 spells CASKISYEQYF. The CDR3 DNA reads as TGTGCCAGCAAGATCTCCTACGAGCAGTACTTC.

Remarks on this clone: Within the sample, other DNA sequences also encode this same CDR3. The chain employs TRBV5-1 and TRBJ2-7; D not certain. CDR1 and CDR2 (germline): SGHRS, YFSETQ. The length of the CDR3 is 13 residues. Trimming took 4 bases from V and 4 from J, leaving 12 bases between them. The CDR3 DNA is TGCGCCAGCAGCCTCGGGCGGAATTACGAGCAGTACTTC. Translation: CASSLGRNYEQYF.